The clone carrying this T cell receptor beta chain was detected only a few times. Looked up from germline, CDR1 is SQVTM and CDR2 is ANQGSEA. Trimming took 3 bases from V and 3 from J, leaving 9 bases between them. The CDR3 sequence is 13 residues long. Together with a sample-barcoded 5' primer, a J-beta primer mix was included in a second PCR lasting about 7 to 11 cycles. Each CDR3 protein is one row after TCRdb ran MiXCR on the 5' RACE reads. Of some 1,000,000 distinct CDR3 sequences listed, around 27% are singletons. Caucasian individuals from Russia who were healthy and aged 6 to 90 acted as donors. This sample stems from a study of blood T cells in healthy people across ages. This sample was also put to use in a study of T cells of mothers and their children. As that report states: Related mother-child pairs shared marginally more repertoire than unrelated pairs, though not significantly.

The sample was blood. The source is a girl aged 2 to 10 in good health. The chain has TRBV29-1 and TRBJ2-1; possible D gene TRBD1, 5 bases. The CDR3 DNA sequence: TGCAGCGTTGATAAACAGGACTACAATGAGCAGTTCTTC. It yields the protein CSVDKQDYNEQFF.